The rows below give T cell receptor beta chains drawn from one sample of a study of blood T cell repertoires in COVID-19. TCRdb keeps only in-frame clones here, not all; method: immunoSEQ multiplex PCR. The sample yields 100,000 to 150,000 clones, about 74% seen once. The sample was peripheral blood. The receptors stem from a man between 60 and 75 years old with acute or convalescent COVID-19. CDR3s leave out the opening cysteine and the closing phenylalanine or tryptophan. Each record gives: V gene, J gene, CDR3 protein.

>TRBV5-6|TRBJ2-7
ASSSGLAGSSYEQY
>TRBV24-1|TRBJ1-4
ATSGGGTLNEKLF
>TRBV9|TRBJ2-3
ASSVSLNGEPTQY
>TRBV19|TRBJ2-4
ASSIGLNKIAKNIQY
>TRBV25-1|TRBJ1-3
ASSAPGASGNTIY
>TRBV5-6|TRBJ1-4
ASSLEDRLNEKLF
>TRBV14|TRBJ2-7
ASSQATGGFYEQY
>TRBV9|TRBJ1-2
ASSGRNLGQNYT
>TRBV7-9|TRBJ2-1
ASSPRLAGGTNEQF
>TRBV18|TRBJ1-5
ASSPGQTTQPQH
>TRBV11-2|TRBJ2-2
ASSRHPGANTGELF
>TRBV11-3|TRBJ2-3
ASSLARAQADTQY
>TRBV7-9|TRBJ1-1
ASSPHRGQMNTEAF
>TRBV6-5|TRBJ1-1
ASSVGDRVGTEAF
>TRBV19|TRBJ2-7
ASSNGGRKTYEQY
>TRBV5-6|TRBJ1-1
ASSLQGRNTEAF
>TRBV20-1|TRBJ2-5
SASGTGAGQETQY
>TRBV24-1|TRBJ2-6
ATSYRSSGANVLT
>TRBV11-2|TRBJ2-3
ASSRQGDFTDTQY
>TRBV5-1|TRBJ1-2
ASSSRTGGNSYGYT
>TRBV10-2|TRBJ2-5
ASSELTSGEETQY
>TRBV7-9|TRBJ1-2
ASSSGTNYGYT
>TRBV11-3|TRBJ2-5
ASSFSSGPGETQY
>TRBV6-5|TRBJ1-2
ASSNRTGSGYT
>TRBV24-1|TRBJ1-5
ATAGRQSVGNQPQH
>TRBV14|TRBJ2-7
ASSHSGTSYYEQY
>TRBV4-2|TRBJ1-2
ASSQSHDRYGYGYT
>TRBV27|TRBJ1-1
ASSLGPDNTEAF
>TRBV4-1|TRBJ1-2
ASSLPGSDYGYT
>TRBV7-9|TRBJ1-2
ASSLDGLTGDGYT
>TRBV5-1|TRBJ2-3
ASSLGLRLTDTQY
>TRBV21-1|TRBJ2-1
ASSRLPGLGGDEQF
>TRBV7-3|TRBJ2-1
ASSPDRPRSDEQF
>TRBV3-1/TRBV3-2|TRBJ1-2
ASSLSGTGHSDGYT
>TRBV7-4|TRBJ1-5
ASSLVYGQGGYQPQH
>TRBV18|TRBJ1-2
ASSPSSTGNYGYT
>TRBV30|TRBJ2-3
AWSVGQGARDTQY
>TRBV10-3|TRBJ1-5
ATKGDRFDGQPQH
>TRBV18|TRBJ1-5
ASSLDINQPQH
>TRBV2|TRBJ2-3
ASSGTSGRTDTQY
>TRBV11-3|TRBJ2-3
ASSLGAIAQY
>TRBV5-8|TRBJ1-1
ASSLIPGSEAF
>TRBV3-1/TRBV3-2|TRBJ2-5
ASSQDRRASGRSQTQY
>TRBV19|TRBJ1-1
ASTGTVSNTEAF
>TRBV11-2|TRBJ1-1
ASTRGTRANTEAF
>TRBV6-5|TRBJ1-4
ASSYSGQGANEKLF
>TRBV12-3/TRBV12-4|TRBJ1-2
ASSPRTGGGYT
>TRBV6-1|TRBJ2-7
ASSEGWQGAYEQY
>TRBV7-2|TRBJ2-3
ASSLYRETDTQY
>TRBV5-1|TRBJ1-4
ASRSQGTANEKLF
>TRBV19|TRBJ2-3
ASSPSGRTTDTQY
>TRBV6-1|TRBJ1-5
ASSEAGQGNQPQH
>TRBV6-6|TRBJ2-7
ASSPPGQGISYEQY
>TRBV5-1|TRBJ1-2
ASGNRGKTGYT
>TRBV14|TRBJ2-1
ASNRVAGQEQF